This T cell receptor (beta chain) originates from a study of blood T cell repertoires in COVID-19. The data were produced by immunoSEQ multiplex PCR, yet TCRdb's version contains in-frame clones alone and is incomplete. The table shows around 62,000 clones, with 70% to 90% occurring only once. Trimming removed 4 bases from V and 2 bases from J; junction bases left unmatched: 6. There are 15 residues in the CDR3. Germline V lookup: CDR1 SGHTS, CDR2 YDEGEE. The source is a woman aged 60-75 years with acute or convalescent COVID-19. Sequences were obtained from peripheral blood. This sequence joins TRBV5-8 and TRBJ1-5; 7 nucleotides line up with TRBD1. The CDR3 region has the DNA TGTGCCAGCAGCGCGAGGGGGCAGGGCAATCAGCCCCAGCATTTT. It encodes CASSARGQGNQPQHF.